The clone carrying this TCR beta chain has just a few counts. Its matching antigen is unknown. Produced via immunoSEQ multiplex PCR; TCRdb's table is partial and in-frame only. In the table there are 150,000 to 200,000 clones, over 80% of which are singletons. This CDR3 region has 16 residues. From germline, CDR1 is SGHVS and CDR2 FQNEAQ. With 4 bases clipped from V and 8 bases from J, the junction kept 11 bases outside the gene matches. The data were obtained in a study of shared clonotypes between healthy human individuals. Study at large: A donor's plate count was three for CD4 naive and three for CD4 memory; CD8 naive had two and CD8 memory one.

Study observations and caveats: The four-donor shared clonotypes exceeded non-shared clonotypes in generation probability, with non-shared ones scoring lower. Among the subsets, naive ones generally showed larger estimated richness than memory ones. Donor clonotype sharing was expected to depend on sequencing depth.

The chain uses TRBV7-8 and TRBJ2-7, with 13 bases aligning to TRBD2. The clonotype was recovered from a woman aged 30 to 39 in good health. The sequencing input was naive CD4+ T cells sorted from blood. Subset specified: CD45RA+ positively selected. The CDR3 loop reads CASSYPGGTSGVKQYF. CDR3 DNA: TGTGCCAGCAGCTACCCCGGCGGGACTAGCGGGGTTAAGCAGTACTTC.